The next 24 T cell receptor beta chains were all read from a single sample in a study of metastatic and nonmetastatic thyroid tumors. Thyroid surgery had not been preceded by any treatment in any patient. TCRdb re-called clones from the PCR reads using MiXCR. Of roughly 8,000 clones listed, roughly 25% were seen once; the top ten hold under 30%. Input material: tumor tissue. These receptors were obtained from a female donor with papillary thyroid cancer or a benign thyroid nodule (not recorded which). Some clones in this sample may be carry-over from other donors' samples.

The table lists this clone with many counts. V usage is TRBV6-5 and J usage is TRBJ1-4, with D tentatively TRBD1 (6 bases). Germline V gene lookup returns CDR1 MNHEY and CDR2 SVGAGI. This CDR3 comprises 17 residues. The V end lost 2 bases, the J end lost 7 bases, and 20 bases lay between the germline ends. The CDR3 DNA is TGTGCCAGCAGTTACCATCTAATATACGGACAGCCTGAAAAACTGTTTTTT. Its protein is CASSYHLIYGQPEKLFF.

V and J are TRBV20-1 and TRBJ2-2, with 9 positions matching TRBD1. This CDR3 is 15 amino acids long. Germline CDR1 is DFQATT and CDR2 is SNEGSKA (reference sequence). With 6 bases clipped from V and 5 bases from J, the junction kept 10 bases outside the gene matches. CDR3 sequence reads: CSARRDRVFTGELFF. The CDR3 DNA reads TGCAGTGCCAGACGGGACAGGGTGTTTACCGGGGAGCTGTTTTTT.

Relative to its sample, this clone is medium-sized. The chain joins TRBV19 to TRBJ1-2; possibly TRBD1 for D (5 bases). This CDR3 spans 14 amino acids. The germline V gene encodes CDR1 LNHDA and CDR2 SQIVND (reference sequence). V lost 5 bases and J lost 5, with 15 bases in between. CDR3 bases: TGTGCCAGTAGTCCGGACAAAGACCCTTATGGCTACACCTTC. Its protein is CASSPDKDPYGYTF.

The chain couples TRBV6-5 to TRBJ1-5; D is possibly TRBD1 (5 bases). The V and J ends lost 4 bases and 3 bases respectively, with 13 bases between them. CDR1 MNHEY and CDR2 SVGAGI come from the germline V gene. The CDR3 loop spans 15 amino acids. The CDR3 coding sequence is TGTGCCAGCAGTTTTCAGGGTGGGAACAATCAGCCCCAGCATTTT. It yields the protein CASSFQGGNNQPQHF.

The chain has TRBV6-1 and TRBJ1-2; 7 bases agree with TRBD1. The germline gives CDR1 MNHNS, CDR2 SASEGT. The CDR3 has 16 residues. V was pared by 7 bases and J by 1 base, with 12 bases of the junction left unmatched. The CDR3 loop is CASKGTFTGDNYGYTF. In nucleotides, the CDR3 is TGTGCCAGCAAGGGCACCTTTACAGGGGATAACTATGGCTACACCTTC.

This clone is classed as medium-sized (0.01 to 0.1%). The V call is TRBV2, the J call TRBJ2-7; 9 nucleotides align to TRBD1. Unmatched junction bases numbered 8, after V lost 6 bases and J lost 5 bases. The CDR3 loop spans 14 amino acids. CDR1 and CDR2 from the germline V gene are SNHLY and FYNNEI. The CDR3 here is CASRGGTGKNEQYF. DNA of the CDR3: TGTGCCAGCAGGGGGGGGACAGGGAAAAACGAGCAGTACTTC. Together with reference TRBV2 and TRBJ2-7, the CDR3 gives the full variable domain: EPEVTQTPSHQVTQMGQEVILRCVPISNHLYFYWYRQILGQKVEFLVSFYNNEISEKSEIFDDQFSVERPDGSNFTLKIRSTKLEDSAMYFCASRGGTGKNEQYFGPGTRLTVT.

V gene TRBV20-1 combines with J gene TRBJ2-3, with 10 bases lining up with TRBD2. The germline V gene has CDR1 DFQATT and CDR2 SNEGSKA (reference sequence). CDR3 length: 14 residues. V shed 5 bases and J 2 bases; nucleotides not matched to a gene: 4. The CDR3 region is CSAALAGSTDTQYF. The DNA of the CDR3 is TGCAGTGCTGCACTAGCGGGATCCACAGATACGCAGTATTTT.

The rearrangement joins TRBV15 to TRBJ2-1; 11 nucleotides match TRBD1. The CDR3 totals 17 residues. The ends lost 5 bases at V and 4 bases at J; junction bases unmatched: 10. Germline values: CDR1 LNHNV, CDR2 YYDKDF (reference sequence). The CDR3, as DNA: TGTGCCACCAGCGCCGGGACAGGGGGGAACAAATACAATGAGCAGTTCTTC. It encodes CATSAGTGGNKYNEQFF.

This clone is labeled medium-sized. The chain recombines TRBV10-3 with TRBJ2-2; TRBD2 might be the D (6 bases). This CDR3 comprises 17 residues. CDR1 and CDR2 from the germline V gene are ENHRY and SYGVKD. Trimming left V 6 bases short and J 3 bases short, with 20 bases between. The CDR3 sequence is CAISPSGLAKDTGELFF. The CDR3 DNA sequence: TGTGCCATCAGCCCAAGCGGTCTAGCGAAGGACACCGGGGAGCTGTTTTTT.

This clone was counted ten times or more. The chain recombines TRBV5-6 with TRBJ1-1, with TRBD1 as a possible D gene (5 bases). Germline CDR1 and CDR2: SGHDT and YYEEEE. The CDR3 is 15 residues long. Trimming removed 6 bases from V and 0 bases from J, with 15 bases in between. CDR3 bases: TGTGCCAGCACCGGAGAAGACAGTCTGAACACTGAAGCTTTCTTT. This gives the protein CASTGEDSLNTEAFF.

This rearrangement joins TRBV11-1 to TRBJ1-5; 7 bases line up with TRBD1. J gave up 0 bases and V 1 base, and 6 bases lay outside the gene matches. The CDR3 has 17 residues. Germline V gives CDR1 SGHAT, CDR2 FQDESV (reference sequence). CDR3 nucleotide sequence: TGTGCCAGCAGCTTAGGCGGACAGGTCGATAGCAATCAGCCCCAGCATTTT. Translating gives CASSLGGQVDSNQPQHF. Drawing the rest from reference TRBV11-1 and TRBJ1-5, the complete variable domain is EAEVAQSPRYKITEKSQAVAFWCDPISGHATLYWYRQILGQGPELLVQFQDESVVDDSQLPKDRFSAERLKGVDSTLKIQPAELGDSAMYLCASSLGGQVDSNQPQHFGDGTRLSIL.

This clone is medium-sized (0.01 to 0.1%) within its sample. The chain has TRBV15 and TRBJ2-6; D may be TRBD2 (6 bases). Between the trimmed V and J ends, which lost 1 base and 3 bases, there was a span of 10 bases. CDR3 length: 16 residues. In germline, CDR1 is LNHNV, CDR2 YYDKDF (reference sequence). CDR3 bases: TGTGCCACCAGCAGAGTCCAGGGAGGTGGGGCCAACGTCCTGACTTTC. Its protein is CATSRVQGGGANVLTF.

This clone was detected many times. The chain links TRBV24-1 to TRBJ2-2, with unresolved D. The germline V and J ends were trimmed by 7 bases and 4 bases, with 6 bases remaining between them. Germline V gene lookup returns CDR1 KGHDR and CDR2 SFDVKD. The CDR3 has 12 amino acids. CDR3 sequence: CATRPSTGELFF. CDR3 DNA: TGTGCCACCAGGCCCTCCACCGGGGAGCTGTTTTTT.

This clone showed up just a few times. The chain has TRBV19 and TRBJ2-1; 7 nucleotides match TRBD2. V was pared by 1 base and J by 7 bases, with 7 bases of the junction left unmatched. The CDR3 consists of 15 residues. CDR1 and CDR2 from the germline V gene are LNHDA and SQIVND (reference sequence). The CDR3 spells CASSIGTSEENEQFF. The DNA for the CDR3 is TGTGCCAGTAGTATAGGTACTAGCGAGGAAAATGAGCAGTTCTTC.

This clone is termed medium-sized. The chain couples TRBV5-1 to TRBJ1-1; D is unclear. The V and J ends lost 0 bases and 3 bases respectively, with 9 bases between them. The V gene's germline CDR1 is SGHRS and CDR2 YFSETQ. This CDR3 contains 14 residues. The DNA for the CDR3 is TGCGCCAGCAGCTTGGGCGGAGGGTACACTGAAGCTTTCTTT. Protein sequence: CASSLGGGYTEAFF.

This clone was detected only a few times. The genes are TRBV6-1 and TRBJ1-5, with D perhaps TRBD1 (6 bases). This CDR3 is 14 amino acids long. The germline V gene has CDR1 MNHNS and CDR2 SASEGT. Trimming removed 2 bases from V and 5 bases from J, with 10 bases in between. CDR3 amino acids: CASSERGSDQPQHF. The CDR3 DNA sequence: TGTGCCAGCAGTGAAAGGGGGTCAGATCAGCCCCAGCATTTT.

This clone has ten or more counts. V is TRBV11-2 and J is TRBJ2-7; a weak D match, TRBD1 (6 bases). V was clipped by 1 base and J by 6 bases, with 13 bases between them. The CDR3 is made up of 14 amino acids. The germline CDR1 and CDR2 sequences are SGHAT and FQNNGV. This CDR3 reads CASSLGGTQGEQYF. CDR3 coding DNA: TGTGCCAGCAGCTTAGGAGGGACACAAGGCGAGCAGTACTTC.

In regard to this clone: At one end, the junction sequence differs from germline, possibly due to a read error. This chain joins TRBV6-1 and TRBJ2-2, with TRBD2 matching over 10 bases. The CDR3 extends over 16 amino acids. The germline V gene encodes CDR1 MNHNS and CDR2 SASEGT. CDR3 protein: CAGSEAPGLAPGELFF. CDR3 bases: TGTGCCGGCAGTGAAGCCCCGGGACTAGCGCCCGGGGAGCTGTTTTTT.

A single count supports this clone. J is TRBJ2-3 and V is TRBV18; tentatively, D is TRBD2 (5 bases). The CDR3 contains 14 residues. Germline values: CDR1 KGHSH, CDR2 LQKENI. V was pared by 2 bases and J by 3 bases, with 9 bases between. The CDR3 region is CASSPMGGTDTQYF. The CDR3 nucleotides read TGTGCCAGCTCACCAATGGGCGGGACAGATACGCAGTATTTT.

The chain carries TRBV7-8 and TRBJ2-2; 8 bases are shared with TRBD2. This CDR3 contains 15 residues. Germline CDR1 SGHVS, CDR2 FQNEAQ. J was trimmed by 6 bases and V by 2 bases; bases with no gene match: 5. For the CDR3, the DNA is TGTGCCAGCAGCTTATTGCGGGAGGACTCCGGGGAGCTGTTTTTT. This encodes CASSLLREDSGELFF.

This clone was seen a handful of times. This chain links TRBV6-5 with TRBJ1-1; TRBD1 matches 9 bases. The CDR3 has 13 amino acids. CDR1 and CDR2 (germline): MNHEY, SVGAGI. The trim removed 4 bases at V and 4 bases at J, leaving 1 base unmatched. CDR3 in amino acids: CASSLDRGTEAFF. For the CDR3, the DNA is TGTGCCAGCAGTTTGGACAGGGGCACTGAAGCTTTCTTT.

This clone was counted many times. The chain has TRBV13 and TRBJ2-1, with TRBD1 matching 9 bases. CDR1 and CDR2 from the germline V gene are PRHDT and FYEKMQ (reference sequence). The V segment lost 5 bases and the J segment 1 base; nucleotides outside the gene matches: 6. The CDR3 is 16 residues long. Here the CDR3 DNA reads TGTGCCAGCAGCGGGGGACAGGGTGGGTCCTACAATGAGCAGTTCTTC. This encodes CASSGGQGGSYNEQFF.

This clone has a single count. This chain joins TRBV7-2 and TRBJ2-2, with D maybe TRBD2 (5 bases). Trimming took 1 base from V and 7 from J, leaving 13 bases between them. Germline values: CDR1 SGHTA, CDR2 FQGNSA. The CDR3 consists of 15 residues. The DNA for the CDR3 is TGTGCCAGCAGCTTAGGAGAGAGGGCGGGCGGGGAGCTGTTTTTT. Encoded protein: CASSLGERAGGELFF.

This clone has more than one count but fewer than ten. The chain is built from TRBV6-2 or TRBV6-3 and TRBJ2-7, with a tentative D call TRBD1 (5 bases). This CDR3 spans 12 amino acids. V was trimmed by 8 bases and J by 3 bases, leaving 11 bases between them. CDR1 and CDR2 from the germline V gene are MNHEY and SVGEGT. As DNA, the CDR3 is TGTGCCAGCGGGGCCCCCTACTACGAGCAGTACTTC. Translated: CASGAPYYEQYF.